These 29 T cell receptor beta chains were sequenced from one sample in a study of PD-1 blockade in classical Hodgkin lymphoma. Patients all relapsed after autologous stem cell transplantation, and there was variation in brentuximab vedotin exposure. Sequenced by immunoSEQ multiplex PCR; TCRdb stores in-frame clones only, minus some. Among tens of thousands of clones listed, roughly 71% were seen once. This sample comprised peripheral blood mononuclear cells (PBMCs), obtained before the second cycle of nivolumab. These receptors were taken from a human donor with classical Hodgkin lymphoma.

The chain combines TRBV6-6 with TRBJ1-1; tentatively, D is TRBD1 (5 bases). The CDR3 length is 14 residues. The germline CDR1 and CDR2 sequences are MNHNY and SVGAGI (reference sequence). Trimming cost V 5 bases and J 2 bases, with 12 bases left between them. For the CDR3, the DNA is TGTGCCAGCAGTGTGGGGACTCTAAACACTGAAGCTTTCTTT. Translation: CASSVGTLNTEAFF.

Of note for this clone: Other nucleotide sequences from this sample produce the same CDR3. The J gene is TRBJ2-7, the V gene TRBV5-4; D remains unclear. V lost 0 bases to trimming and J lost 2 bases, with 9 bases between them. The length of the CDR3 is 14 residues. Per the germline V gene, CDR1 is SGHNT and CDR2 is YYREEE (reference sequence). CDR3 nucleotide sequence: TGTGCCAGCAGCTTGGGGGGTGATACCTACGAGCAGTACTTC. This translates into CASSLGGDTYEQYF.

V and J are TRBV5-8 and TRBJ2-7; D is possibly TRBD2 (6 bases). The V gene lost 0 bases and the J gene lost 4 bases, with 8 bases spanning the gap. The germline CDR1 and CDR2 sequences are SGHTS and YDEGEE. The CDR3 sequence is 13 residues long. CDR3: CASSLDGGYEQYF. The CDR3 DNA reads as TGTGCCAGCAGCTTGGACGGGGGATACGAGCAGTACTTC.

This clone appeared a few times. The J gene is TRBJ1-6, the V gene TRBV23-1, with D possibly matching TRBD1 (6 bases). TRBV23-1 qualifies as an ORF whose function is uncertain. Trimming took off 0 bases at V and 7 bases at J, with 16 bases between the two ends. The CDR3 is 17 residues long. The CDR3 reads CASSQSVAQGKNSPLHF. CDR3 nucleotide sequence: TGCGCCAGCAGTCAATCGGTGGCACAGGGAAAGAATTCACCCCTCCACTTT.

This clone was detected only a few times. The CDR3 spells CAISESPREVKPQHF. The CDR3 nucleotides are TGTGCCATCAGTGAGTCGCCAAGGGAAGTGAAGCCCCAGCATTTT. V usage is TRBV10-3 and J usage is TRBJ1-5; D is uncertain. The germline V gene encodes CDR1 ENHRY and CDR2 SYGVKD. CDR3 size: 15 residues. The V and J ends lost 0 bases and 8 bases respectively, with 14 bases between them.

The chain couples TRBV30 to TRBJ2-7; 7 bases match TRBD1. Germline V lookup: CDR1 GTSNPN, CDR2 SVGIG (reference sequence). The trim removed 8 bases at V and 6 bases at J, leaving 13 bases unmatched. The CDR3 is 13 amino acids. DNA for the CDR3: TGTGCCGGAACCACAGGGGTTGGGGTCGAGCAGTACTTC. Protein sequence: CAGTTGVGVEQYF.

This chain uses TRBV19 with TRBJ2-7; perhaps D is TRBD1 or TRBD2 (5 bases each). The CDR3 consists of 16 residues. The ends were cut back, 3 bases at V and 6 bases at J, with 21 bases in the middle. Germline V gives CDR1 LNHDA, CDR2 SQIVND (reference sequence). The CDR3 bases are TGTGCCAGTAGTATCCCAAGTAACGGGGCTAGGACCGAGCAGTACGTC. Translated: CASSIPSNGARTEQYV.

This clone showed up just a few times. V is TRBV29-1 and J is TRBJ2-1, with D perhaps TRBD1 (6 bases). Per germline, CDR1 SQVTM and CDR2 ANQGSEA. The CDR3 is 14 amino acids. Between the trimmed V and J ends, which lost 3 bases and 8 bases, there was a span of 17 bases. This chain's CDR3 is CSVEVWGQSDEQFF. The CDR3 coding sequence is TGCAGCGTTGAGGTTTGGGGGCAAAGCGATGAGCAGTTCTTC.

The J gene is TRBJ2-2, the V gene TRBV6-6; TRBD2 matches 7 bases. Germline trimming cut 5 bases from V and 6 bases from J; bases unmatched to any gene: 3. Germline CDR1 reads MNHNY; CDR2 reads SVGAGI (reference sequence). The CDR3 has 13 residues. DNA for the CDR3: TGTGCCAGCAGTCGACTAGCTTCCGGGGAGCTGTTTTTT. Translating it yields CASSRLASGELFF.

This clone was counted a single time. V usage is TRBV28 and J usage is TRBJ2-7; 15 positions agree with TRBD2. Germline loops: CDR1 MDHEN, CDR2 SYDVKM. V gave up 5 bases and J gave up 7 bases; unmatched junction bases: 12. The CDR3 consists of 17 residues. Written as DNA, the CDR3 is TGTGCCAGCAGTCCCATATCGGGACTAGCGGGGGGCGGGGAGCAGTACGTC. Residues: CASSPISGLAGGGEQYV.

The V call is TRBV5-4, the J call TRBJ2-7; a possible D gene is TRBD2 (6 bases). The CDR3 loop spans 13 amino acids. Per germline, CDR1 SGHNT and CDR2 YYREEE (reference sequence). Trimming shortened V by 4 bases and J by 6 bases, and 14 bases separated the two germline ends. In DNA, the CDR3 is TGTGCCAGCAGCCTCCCAACTAGCTCCGAGCAGTACTTC. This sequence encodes CASSLPTSSEQYF.

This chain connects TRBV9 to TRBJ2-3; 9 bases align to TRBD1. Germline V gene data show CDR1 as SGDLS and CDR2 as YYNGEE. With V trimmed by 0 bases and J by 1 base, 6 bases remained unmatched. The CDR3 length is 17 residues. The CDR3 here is CASSVGTGARGTDTQYF. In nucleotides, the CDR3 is TGTGCCAGCAGCGTAGGGACAGGGGCTAGGGGCACAGATACGCAGTATTTT.

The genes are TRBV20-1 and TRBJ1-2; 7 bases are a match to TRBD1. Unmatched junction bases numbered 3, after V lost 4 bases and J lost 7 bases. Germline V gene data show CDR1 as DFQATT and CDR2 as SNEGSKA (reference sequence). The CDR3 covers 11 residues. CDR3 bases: TGCAGTGCTACAGGGGGAGGTGGCTACACCTTC. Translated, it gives CSATGGGGYTF.

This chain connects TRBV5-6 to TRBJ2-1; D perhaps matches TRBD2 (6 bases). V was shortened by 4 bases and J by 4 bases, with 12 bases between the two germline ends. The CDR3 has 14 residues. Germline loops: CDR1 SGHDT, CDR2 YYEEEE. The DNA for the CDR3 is TGTGCCAGCAGCGGGGGGTCTAAATACAATGAGCAGTTCTTC. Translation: CASSGGSKYNEQFF. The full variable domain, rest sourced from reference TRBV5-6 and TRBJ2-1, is DAGVTQSPTHLIKTRGQQVTLRCSPKSGHDTVSWYQQALGQGPQFIFQYYEEEERQRGNFPDRFSGHQFPNYSSELNVNALLLGDSALYLCASSGGSKYNEQFFGPGTRLTVL.

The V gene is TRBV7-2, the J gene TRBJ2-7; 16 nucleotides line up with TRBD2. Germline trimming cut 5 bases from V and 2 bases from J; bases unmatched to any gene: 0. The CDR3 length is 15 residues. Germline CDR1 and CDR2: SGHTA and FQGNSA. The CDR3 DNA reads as TGTGCCAGCAGCGGGACTAGCGGGGGGGCCTACGAGCAGTACGTC. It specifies CASSGTSGGAYEQYV.

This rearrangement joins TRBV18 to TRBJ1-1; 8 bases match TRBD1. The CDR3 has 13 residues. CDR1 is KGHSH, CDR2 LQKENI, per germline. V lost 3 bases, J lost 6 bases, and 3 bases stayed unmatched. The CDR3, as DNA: TGTGCCAGCTCACCGCAGGGGGCTTCTGAAGCTTTCTTT. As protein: CASSPQGASEAFF.

CDR3 DNA sequence: TGTGCCAGCAACATGGGACATAGCAATCAGCCCCAGCATTTT. It yields the protein CASNMGHSNQPQHF. The V and J genes are TRBV6-5 and TRBJ1-5, with TRBD1 as a possible D gene (6 bases). Germline V lookup: CDR1 MNHEY, CDR2 SVGAGI. This CDR3 contains 14 residues. Trimming took off 7 bases at V and 0 bases at J, with 10 bases between the two ends.

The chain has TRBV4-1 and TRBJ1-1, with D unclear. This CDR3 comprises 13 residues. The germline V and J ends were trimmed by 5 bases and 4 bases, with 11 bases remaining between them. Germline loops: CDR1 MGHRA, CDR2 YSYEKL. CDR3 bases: TGCGCCAGCAGCTTGGACCCGAGCACTGAAGCTTTCTTT. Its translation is CASSLDPSTEAFF.

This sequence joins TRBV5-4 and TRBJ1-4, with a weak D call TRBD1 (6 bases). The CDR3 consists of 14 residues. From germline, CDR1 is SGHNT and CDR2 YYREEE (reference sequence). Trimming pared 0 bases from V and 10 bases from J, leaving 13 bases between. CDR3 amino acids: CASSLAPGGPKLFF. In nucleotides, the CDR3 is TGTGCCAGCAGCTTGGCCCCGGGGGGGCCAAAACTGTTTTTT.

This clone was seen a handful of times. The CDR3 region is CASMRGVGANVLTF. CDR3 nucleotide sequence: TGTGCCAGCATGAGGGGGGTTGGGGCCAACGTCCTGACTTTC. J is TRBJ2-6 and V is TRBV28; D may be TRBD1 or TRBD2 (6 bases each). Germline loops: CDR1 MDHEN, CDR2 SYDVKM. The CDR3 runs to 14 residues. V was cut by 7 bases and J by 3 bases, with 10 bases left in between. Supplemented by reference TRBV28 and TRBJ2-6, the full variable domain reads DVKVTQSSRYLVKRTGEKVFLECVQDMDHENMFWYRQDPGLGLRLIYFSYDVKMKEKGDIPEGYSVSREKKERFSLILESASTNQTSMYLCASMRGVGANVLTFGAGSRLTVL.

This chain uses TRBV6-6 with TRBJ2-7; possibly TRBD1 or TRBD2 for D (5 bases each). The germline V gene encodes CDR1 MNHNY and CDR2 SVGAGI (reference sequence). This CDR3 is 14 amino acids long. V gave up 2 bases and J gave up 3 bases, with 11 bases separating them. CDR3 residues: CASSYEGSSYEQYF. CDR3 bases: TGTGCCAGCAGTTACGAGGGGAGTAGCTACGAGCAGTACTTC.

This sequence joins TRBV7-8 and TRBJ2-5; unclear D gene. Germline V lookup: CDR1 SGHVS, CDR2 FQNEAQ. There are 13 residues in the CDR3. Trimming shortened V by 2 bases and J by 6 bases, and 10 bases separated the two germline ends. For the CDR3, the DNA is TGTGCCAGCAGCTTACCAGTATTGAAGACCCAGTACTTC. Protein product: CASSLPVLKTQYF.

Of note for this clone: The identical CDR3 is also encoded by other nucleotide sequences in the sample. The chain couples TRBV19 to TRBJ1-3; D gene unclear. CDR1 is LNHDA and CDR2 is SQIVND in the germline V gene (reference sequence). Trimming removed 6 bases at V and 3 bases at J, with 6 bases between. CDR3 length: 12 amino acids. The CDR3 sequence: CASSINGNTIYF. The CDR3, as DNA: TGTGCCAGTAGCATAAATGGAAACACCATATATTTT.

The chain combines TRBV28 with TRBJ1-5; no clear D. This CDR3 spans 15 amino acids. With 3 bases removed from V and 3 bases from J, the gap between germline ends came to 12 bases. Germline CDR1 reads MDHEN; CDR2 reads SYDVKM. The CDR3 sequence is CASSFNKGANQPQHF. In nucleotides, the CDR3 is TGTGCCAGCAGTTTCAATAAGGGAGCCAATCAGCCCCAGCATTTT.

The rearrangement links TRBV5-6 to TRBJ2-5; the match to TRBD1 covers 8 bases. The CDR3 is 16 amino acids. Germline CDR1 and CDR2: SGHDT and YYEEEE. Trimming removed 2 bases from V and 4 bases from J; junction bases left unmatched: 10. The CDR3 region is CASSLLKGQGLETQYF. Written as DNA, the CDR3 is TGTGCCAGCAGCTTACTTAAAGGACAGGGATTAGAGACCCAGTACTTC.

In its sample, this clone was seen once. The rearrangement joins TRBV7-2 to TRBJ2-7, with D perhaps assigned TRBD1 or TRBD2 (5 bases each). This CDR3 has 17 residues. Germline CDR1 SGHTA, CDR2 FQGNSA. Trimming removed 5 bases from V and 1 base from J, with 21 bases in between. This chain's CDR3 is CASSLGPLVSESYEQYF. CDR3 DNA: TGTGCCAGCAGCCTGGGACCGCTCGTGAGTGAGTCCTACGAGCAGTACTTC.

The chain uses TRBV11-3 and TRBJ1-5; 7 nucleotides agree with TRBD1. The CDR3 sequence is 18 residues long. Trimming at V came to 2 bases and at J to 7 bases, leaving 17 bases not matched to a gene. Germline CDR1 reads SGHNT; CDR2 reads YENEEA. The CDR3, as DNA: TGTGCCAGCAGCTTAATAATAAAGGACAGGCCATGGGGACAGCCCCAGCATTTT. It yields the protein CASSLIIKDRPWGQPQHF.

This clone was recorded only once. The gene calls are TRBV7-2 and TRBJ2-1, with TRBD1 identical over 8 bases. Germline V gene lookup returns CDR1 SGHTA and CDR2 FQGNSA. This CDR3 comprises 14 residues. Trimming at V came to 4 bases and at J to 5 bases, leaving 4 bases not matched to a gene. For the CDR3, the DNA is TGTGCCAGCAGCTCCAGGGGGCTGAACAATGAGCAGTTCTTC. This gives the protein CASSSRGLNNEQFF.

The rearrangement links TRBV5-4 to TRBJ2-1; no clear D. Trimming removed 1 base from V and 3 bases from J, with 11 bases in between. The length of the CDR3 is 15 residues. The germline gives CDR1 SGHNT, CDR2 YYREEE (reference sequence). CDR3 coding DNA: TGTGCCAGCAGCTTGCCATCCACGATCTACAATGAGCAGTTCTTC. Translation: CASSLPSTIYNEQFF.